The 18 T cell receptor beta chains below all came from one sample that was sequenced in a study of T cell responses to AZD1222 COVID-19 vaccine. The protocol was immunoSEQ multiplex PCR, while the TCRdb copy is restricted to in-frame clones and leaves out a portion. The sample has about 150,000 clones, 90% seen once; the top ten hold about 1.6%. This specimen was peripheral blood, taken 28 days after the second AZD1222 dose. These receptors were obtained from an adult who received the AZD1222 COVID-19 vaccine.

The chain employs TRBV19 and TRBJ2-7; tentative D call: TRBD2 (6 bases). This CDR3 is built from 15 residues. V lost 5 bases and J 3 bases, leaving 17 bases between the germline ends. Per the germline V gene, CDR1 is LNHDA and CDR2 is SQIVND (reference sequence). The CDR3 DNA follows: TGTGCCAGTAGTCCGGCGGTAGCGGAACACTACGAGCAGTACTTC. As protein: CASSPAVAEHYEQYF.

The chain is built from TRBV7-8 and TRBJ1-4; 9 bases are shared with TRBD1. The length of the CDR3 is 15 residues. The germline V gene has CDR1 SGHVS and CDR2 FQNEAQ. With V trimmed by 5 bases and J by 8 bases, 9 bases remained unmatched. The CDR3 here is CASSPRTGVWEKLFF. The CDR3 DNA is TGTGCCAGCAGCCCGAGGACAGGGGTTTGGGAAAAACTGTTTTTT.

This sequence joins TRBV28 and TRBJ1-4; D is unresolved. The CDR3 is 15 amino acids. V was cut by 8 bases and J by 0 bases, with 13 bases left in between. Germline CDR1 reads MDHEN; CDR2 reads SYDVKM. CDR3 sequence (DNA): TGTGCCAGCCGCCGAGTCGGGACAACTAATGAAAAACTGTTTTTT. This codes for CASRRVGTTNEKLFF.

This chain uses TRBV9 with TRBJ2-3, with TRBD2 matching 7 bases. The V segment lost 0 bases and the J segment 0 bases; nucleotides outside the gene matches: 4. From germline, CDR1 is SGDLS and CDR2 YYNGEE. The CDR3 loop spans 16 amino acids. The CDR3 spells CASSVGGGPSTDTQYF. For the CDR3, the DNA is TGTGCCAGCAGCGTAGGGGGAGGGCCTAGCACAGATACGCAGTATTTT.

This chain joins TRBV10-1 and TRBJ2-2; D unclear. The CDR3 sequence is 13 residues long. Germline CDR1 and CDR2: WNHNN and SYGVQD (reference sequence). Deletions cut 6 bases from V and 4 bases from J, with 9 bases between. The CDR3: CASSPMSTGELFF. CDR3 DNA: TGCGCCAGCAGCCCTATGTCCACCGGGGAGCTGTTTTTT.

The rearrangement uses TRBV5-1 and TRBJ1-1; D might be TRBD1 (6 bases). V was shortened by 4 bases and J by 0 bases, with 19 bases between the two germline ends. The CDR3 spans 17 residues. Germline V CDR1 and CDR2: SGHRS, YFSETQ. CDR3 sequence reads: CASSEGTLSIMNTEAFF. For the CDR3, the DNA is TGCGCCAGCAGCGAGGGGACACTTAGTATCATGAACACTGAAGCTTTCTTT.

The V and J genes are TRBV20-1 and TRBJ1-1; weak D call: TRBD1 (6 bases). Per germline, CDR1 DFQATT and CDR2 SNEGSKA (reference sequence). The CDR3 has 14 residues. Trimming cost V 3 bases and J 7 bases, with 18 bases left between them. The CDR3 DNA reads TGCAGTGCTAGTCAAGGGCTGGGAGGGGGTGAAGCTTTCTTT. It specifies CSASQGLGGGEAFF.

The V and J genes are TRBV7-6 and TRBJ1-4, with 7 bases lining up with TRBD1. V trimming: 6 bases; J trimming: 8 bases; junction bases outside the gene matches: 12. CDR3 length: 15 residues. Germline V gene data show CDR1 as SGHVS and CDR2 as FNYEAQ. The CDR3 reads CASRQRTGVFEKLFF. For the CDR3, the DNA is TGTGCCAGCAGACAACGGACAGGTGTATTCGAAAAACTGTTTTTT.

The chain employs TRBV12-3 or TRBV12-4 and TRBJ2-2; no clear D. The ends were cut back, 6 bases at V and 5 bases at J, with 4 bases in the middle. The CDR3 runs to 11 residues. CDR3 amino acids: CASRRTGELFF. CDR3 coding DNA: TGTGCCAGCAGACGTACCGGGGAGCTGTTTTTT.

The V and J genes are TRBV19 and TRBJ1-2; D not certain. Germline V CDR1 and CDR2: LNHDA, SQIVND (reference sequence). The germline V and J ends were trimmed by 3 bases and 7 bases, with 9 bases remaining between them. This CDR3 spans 12 amino acids. The CDR3 sequence: CASSIGNGGYTF. CDR3 DNA: TGTGCCAGTAGTATCGGGAACGGTGGCTACACCTTC.

This chain connects TRBV18 to TRBJ1-5; 8 bases are a match to TRBD1. Germline V gives CDR1 KGHSH, CDR2 LQKENI. The CDR3 is 15 residues long. V shed 2 bases, J shed 4 bases, and the junction held 4 bases outside the gene matches. CDR3 sequence: CASSPAGGRNQPQHF. The CDR3 DNA is TGTGCCAGCTCACCAGCAGGGGGCAGGAATCAGCCCCAGCATTTT. Supplemented by reference TRBV18 and TRBJ1-5, the full variable domain reads NAGVMQNPRHLVRRRGQEARLRCSPMKGHSHVYWYRQLPEEGLKFMVYLQKENIIDESGMPKERFSAEFPKEGPSILRIQQVVRGDSAAYFCASSPAGGRNQPQHFGDGTRLSIL.

The chain uses TRBV5-6 and TRBJ2-3; weak D call: TRBD2 (6 bases). The CDR3 has 14 amino acids. V was cut by 7 bases and J by 13 bases, with 25 bases left in between. Germline CDR1 reads SGHDT; CDR2 reads YYEEEE. The CDR3 nucleotides read TGTGCCAGCTCCCGCCCAGACGGGACTCCCGGGGAGTATTTT. Its protein is CASSRPDGTPGEYF.

V gene TRBV28 combines with J gene TRBJ2-7, with TRBD1 identical over 9 bases. The CDR3 has 13 residues. Unmatched junction bases numbered 5, after V lost 6 bases and J lost 5 bases. Germline V gives CDR1 MDHEN, CDR2 SYDVKM. The CDR3 region is CASRTGGTNEQYF. In DNA, the CDR3 is TGTGCCAGCAGGACAGGGGGAACGAACGAGCAGTACTTC.

This chain connects TRBV19 to TRBJ1-6; 9 bases agree with TRBD1. This CDR3 is 16 amino acids long. Losses at the gene ends were 5 bases for V and 10 bases for J; bases not matched to a gene: 12. Per the germline V gene, CDR1 is LNHDA and CDR2 is SQIVND (reference sequence). CDR3 bases: TGTGCCAGTAGTCCTTTACAGGGGGCGATAGAATCACCCCTCCACTTT. It yields the protein CASSPLQGAIESPLHF.

The chain is built from TRBV30 and TRBJ2-2, with D possibly being TRBD1 or TRBD2 (5 bases each). V was shortened by 5 bases and J by 9 bases, with 10 bases between the two germline ends. The germline CDR1 and CDR2 sequences are GTSNPN and SVGIG (reference sequence). There are 11 residues in the CDR3. CDR3 bases: TGTGCCTGGGGGGACCTGAGGGAGCTGTTTTTT. It is translated as CAWGDLRELFF.

A single count supports this clone. The rearrangement uses TRBV12-3 or TRBV12-4 and TRBJ1-2; maybe TRBD1 (6 bases). V lost 4 bases, J lost 8 bases, and 11 bases lay in between. The CDR3 totals 12 residues. The CDR3 sequence: CASSSTGRGYTF. The CDR3 DNA is TGTGCCAGCAGTTCAACAGGGAGAGGCTACACCTTC.

V and J are TRBV6-6 and TRBJ2-7; no clear D. V was pared by 0 bases and J by 8 bases, with 8 bases between. The CDR3 is 12 amino acids. The germline gives CDR1 MNHNY, CDR2 SVGAGI (reference sequence). The CDR3 DNA reads TGTGCCAGCAGTTACTCATCCGACAAGCAGTACTTC. It codes for CASSYSSDKQYF.

The V gene is TRBV18, the J gene TRBJ1-1; tentative D call: TRBD1 (5 bases). The ends were cut back, 3 bases at V and 6 bases at J, with 11 bases in the middle. This CDR3 contains 13 residues. CDR1 and CDR2 (germline): KGHSH, LQKENI. The CDR3: CASSPEMGAEAFF. The CDR3 DNA reads as TGTGCCAGCTCACCCGAGATGGGGGCTGAAGCTTTCTTT. Based on the CDR3 plus reference TRBV18 and TRBJ1-1, the full variable domain is NAGVMQNPRHLVRRRGQEARLRCSPMKGHSHVYWYRQLPEEGLKFMVYLQKENIIDESGMPKERFSAEFPKEGPSILRIQQVVRGDSAAYFCASSPEMGAEAFFGQGTRLTVV.